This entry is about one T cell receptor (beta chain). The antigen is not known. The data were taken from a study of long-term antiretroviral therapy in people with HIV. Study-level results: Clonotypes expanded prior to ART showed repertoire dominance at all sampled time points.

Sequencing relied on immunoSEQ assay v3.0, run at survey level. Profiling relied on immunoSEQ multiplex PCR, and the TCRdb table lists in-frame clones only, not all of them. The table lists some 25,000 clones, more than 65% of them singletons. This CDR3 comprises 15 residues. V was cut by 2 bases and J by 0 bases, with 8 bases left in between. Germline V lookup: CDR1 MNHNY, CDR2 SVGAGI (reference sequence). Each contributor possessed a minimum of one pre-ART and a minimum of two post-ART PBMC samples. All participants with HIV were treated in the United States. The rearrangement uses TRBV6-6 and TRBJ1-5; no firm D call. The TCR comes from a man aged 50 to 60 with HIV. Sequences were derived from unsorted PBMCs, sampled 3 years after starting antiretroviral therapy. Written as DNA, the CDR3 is TGTGCCAGCAGTTACGGGATAAATAGCAATCAGCCCCAGCATTTT. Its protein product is CASSYGINSNQPQHF.